What follows is one T cell receptor beta chain and its context. Antigen unknown. The data belong to a study of response to subunit inactivated influenza vaccine. Study-wide results and limits: That few new T cells are recruited by each seasonal influenza vaccination was the authors' suggestion.

TCRdb used MiXCR to reprocess the RT-PCR reads, holding one entry per CDR3 protein. Here the sample spans about 780,000 distinct CDR3 sequences, roughly 18% being singletons. The CDR3 spans 13 residues. The V gene lost 3 bases and the J gene lost 5 bases, with 13 bases spanning the gap. Germline V lookup: CDR1 DFQATT, CDR2 SNEGSKA (reference sequence). The source is a man between 50 and 59 years old who received an inactivated influenza vaccine. The specimen comprised PBMCs from blood, sampled around 5 days after vaccination. The rearrangement uses TRBV20-1 and TRBJ2-5, with a possible D match to TRBD2 (5 bases). The CDR3 loop reads CSASNEGTETQYF. The CDR3 region has the DNA TGCAGTGCTAGCAATGAGGGCACGGAGACCCAGTACTTC.